This record covers a single TCR beta chain. Profiled with immunoSEQ multiplex PCR; TCRdb holds only in-frame clones, not every one. Altogether 150,000 to 200,000 clones are present, about 91% being singletons, with the ten largest covering just over 2%. The entry originates in a study of control samples from healthy donors and cancer patients. The CDR3 totals 12 residues. Looked up from germline, CDR1 is MDHEN and CDR2 is SYDVKM. Trimming left V 4 bases short and J 0 bases short, with 1 base between. The clonotype comes from a middle-aged woman in good health. Sequenced input: blood. This chain joins TRBV28 and TRBJ1-5; D uncertain. The DNA of the CDR3 is TGTGCCAGCAGTTATAGCAATCAGCCCCAGCATTTT. It yields the protein CASSYSNQPQHF.